These 3 T cell receptor beta chains were sequenced from one sample in a study of cytomegalovirus exposure and HLA in healthy donors. In the PCR, 60 Vbeta and 13 Jbeta primers were used. This table comes from immunoSEQ multiplex PCR, and its TCRdb copy is limited to in-frame clones, with some not included. The repertoire holds around 150,000 clones, with nearly 80% as singletons. The sample was PBMCs. The receptor set was obtained from a man aged 30-40 years in good health and CMV-seronegative.

J is TRBJ1-2 and V is TRBV7-8; the D is unclear. CDR1 and CDR2 (germline): SGHVS, FQNEAQ. V lost 2 bases and J lost 8, with 15 bases in between. The CDR3 consists of 14 residues. The CDR3 DNA reads as TGTGCCAGCAGCTTAAACCCCCGGTCTAGAGGCTACACCTTC. Translating gives CASSLNPRSRGYTF.

This rearrangement joins TRBV28 to TRBJ2-1, with D maybe TRBD2 (5 bases). The CDR3 totals 13 residues. V lost 3 bases to trimming and J lost 8 bases, with 11 bases between them. From germline, CDR1 is MDHEN and CDR2 SYDVKM. This chain's CDR3 is CASSFRLADEQFF. The CDR3 DNA reads TGTGCCAGCAGTTTCAGGCTAGCAGATGAGCAGTTCTTC.

V and J are TRBV5-4 and TRBJ1-3; 9 bases are a match to TRBD1. Trimming cost V 0 bases and J 0 bases; bases outside gene matches: 4. Germline V CDR1 and CDR2: SGHNT, YYREEE (reference sequence). The CDR3 covers 17 residues. The DNA for the CDR3 is TGTGCCAGCAGCTTGGGACAGGGGGGGATCTCTGGAAACACCATATATTTT. Amino acids: CASSLGQGGISGNTIYF.